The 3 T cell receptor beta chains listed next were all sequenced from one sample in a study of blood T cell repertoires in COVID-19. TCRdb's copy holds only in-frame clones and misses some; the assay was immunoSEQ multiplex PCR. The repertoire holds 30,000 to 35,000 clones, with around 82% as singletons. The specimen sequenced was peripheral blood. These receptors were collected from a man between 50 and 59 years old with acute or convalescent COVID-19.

The CDR3 spells CSARDSYEQYF. CDR3 nucleotide sequence: TGCAGTGCTAGAGACAGCTACGAGCAGTACTTC. This chain joins TRBV20-1 and TRBJ2-7; D remains unclear. This CDR3 is built from 11 residues. Trimming cost V 0 bases and J 3 bases, with 3 bases left between them. Per the germline V gene, CDR1 is DFQATT and CDR2 is SNEGSKA (reference sequence).

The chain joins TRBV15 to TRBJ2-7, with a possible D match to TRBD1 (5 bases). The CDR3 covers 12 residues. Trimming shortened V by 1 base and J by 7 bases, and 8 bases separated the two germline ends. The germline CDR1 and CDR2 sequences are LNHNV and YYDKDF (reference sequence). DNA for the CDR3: TGTGCCACCAGCAGAGTTGGGGCAGAGCAGTACTTC. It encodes CATSRVGAEQYF.

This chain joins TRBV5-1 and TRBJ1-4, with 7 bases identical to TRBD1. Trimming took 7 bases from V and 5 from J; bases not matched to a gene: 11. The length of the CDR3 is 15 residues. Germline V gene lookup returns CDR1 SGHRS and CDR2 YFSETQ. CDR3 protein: CASRPQGQKNEKLFF. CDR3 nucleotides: TGCGCCAGCCGACCCCAGGGACAGAAAAATGAAAAACTGTTTTTT.